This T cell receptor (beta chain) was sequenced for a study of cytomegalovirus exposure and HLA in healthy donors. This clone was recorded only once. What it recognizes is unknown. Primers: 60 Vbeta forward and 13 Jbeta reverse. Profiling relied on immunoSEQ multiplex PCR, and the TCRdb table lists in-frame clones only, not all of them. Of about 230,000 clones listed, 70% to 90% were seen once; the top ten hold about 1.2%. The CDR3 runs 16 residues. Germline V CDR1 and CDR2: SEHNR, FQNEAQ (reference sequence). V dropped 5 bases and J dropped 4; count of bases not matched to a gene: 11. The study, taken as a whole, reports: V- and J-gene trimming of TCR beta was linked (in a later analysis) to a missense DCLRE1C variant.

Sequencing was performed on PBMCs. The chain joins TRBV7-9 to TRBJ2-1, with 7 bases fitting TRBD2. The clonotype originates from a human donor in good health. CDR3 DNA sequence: TGTGCCAGCAGCCCCCGGTTACTAGCGAAATACAATGAGCAGTTCTTC. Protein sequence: CASSPRLLAKYNEQFF.